This T cell receptor beta chain was sequenced for a study of regulatory T cells in long-lasting Graves disease. The length of the CDR3 is 15 residues. Germline assignment: CDR1 MNHEY and CDR2 SVGEGT. J gave up 6 bases and V 4 bases, and 6 bases lay outside the gene matches. Researchers made TCR beta libraries by using iRepertoire HTBI primers and running Arm-PCR on CDR3 regions. TCRdb reprocessed the multiplex PCR reads with MiXCR, giving one entry per CDR3 protein. The sample shows a few hundred thousand distinct CDR3 sequences, approximately 16% of them seen only once. Documented time point: newly diagnosed GD, antithyroid drugs for less than 3 months. Preparation of the TCR library used RNA extracted from PBMCs. The same specimen was also included in a second study, on T cells in Graves' hyperthyroidism and ophthalmopathy. This second report adds: Patients counted as stable if ophthalmopathy did not develop within 18 months.

The receptor comes from a woman under 30 with Graves disease. Sequences were derived from peripheral blood mononuclear cells (PBMCs), sampled at new diagnosis, from a patient treated with antithyroid drugs. The chain employs TRBV6-2 or TRBV6-3 and TRBJ2-1; TRBD2 agrees at 10 bases. For the CDR3, the DNA is TGTGCCAGCAGTTCCCAACTAGCGGGGCCCAATGAGCAGTTCTTC. Encoded protein: CASSSQLAGPNEQFF.